This TCR beta chain stems from a study of OX40 agonist ivuxolimab in advanced cancers. Findings of the study overall: At doses 0.1 to 3.0 mg/kg, CD4+ and CD8+ clones expanded. In a subset of nonresponders, normalized T-cell clonal expansion was also low.

The assay was immunoSEQ multiplex PCR, and TCRdb's table has in-frame clones only and misses some. The data show 6,500 to 7,000 clones, less than 95% seen once. As for this clone: Its matching antigen is unknown.

The germline CDR1 and CDR2 sequences are SGHAT and FQNNGV. This CDR3 has 12 amino acids. Losses at the gene ends were 3 bases for V and 12 bases for J; bases not matched to a gene: 7. The sample here was CD4+ or CD8+ T cells sorted from blood, taken in a trial of the OX40 agonist ivuxolimab. V gene TRBV11-2 combines with J gene TRBJ2-7; 8 nucleotides align to TRBD1. The clonotype was recovered from an adult with an advanced solid tumor such as melanoma, head and neck, liver or kidney cancer. The CDR3 DNA reads as TGTGCCAGCAGCTTTGACAGGGGACCTCCGTACTTC. This gives the protein CASSFDRGPPYF.